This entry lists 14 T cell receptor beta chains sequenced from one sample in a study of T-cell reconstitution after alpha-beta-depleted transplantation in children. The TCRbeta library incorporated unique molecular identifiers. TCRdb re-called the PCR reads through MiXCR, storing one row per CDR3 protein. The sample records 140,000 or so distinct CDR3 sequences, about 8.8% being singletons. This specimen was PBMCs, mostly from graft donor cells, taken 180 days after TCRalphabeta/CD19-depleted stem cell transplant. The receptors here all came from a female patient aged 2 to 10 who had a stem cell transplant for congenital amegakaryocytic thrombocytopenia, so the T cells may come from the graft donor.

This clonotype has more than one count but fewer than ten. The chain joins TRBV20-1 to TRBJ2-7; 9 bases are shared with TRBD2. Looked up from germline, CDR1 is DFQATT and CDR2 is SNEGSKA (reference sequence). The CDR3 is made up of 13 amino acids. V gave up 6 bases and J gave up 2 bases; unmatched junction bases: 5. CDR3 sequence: CSASRGGAYEQYF. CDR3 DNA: TGCAGTGCCTCGCGGGGGGGGGCCTACGAGCAGTACTTC.

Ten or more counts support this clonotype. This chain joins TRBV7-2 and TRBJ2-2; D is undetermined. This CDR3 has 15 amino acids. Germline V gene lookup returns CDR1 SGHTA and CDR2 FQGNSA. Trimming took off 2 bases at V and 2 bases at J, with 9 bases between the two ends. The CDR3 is CASSLKSVNTGELFF. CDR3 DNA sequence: TGTGCCAGCAGCTTAAAGAGTGTCAACACCGGGGAGCTGTTTTTT.

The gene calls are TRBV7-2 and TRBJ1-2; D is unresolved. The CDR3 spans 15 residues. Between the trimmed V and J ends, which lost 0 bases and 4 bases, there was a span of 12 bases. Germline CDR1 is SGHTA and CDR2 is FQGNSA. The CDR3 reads CASSLAGRRLYGYTF. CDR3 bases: TGTGCCAGCAGCTTAGCTGGCAGGAGGCTCTATGGCTACACCTTC.

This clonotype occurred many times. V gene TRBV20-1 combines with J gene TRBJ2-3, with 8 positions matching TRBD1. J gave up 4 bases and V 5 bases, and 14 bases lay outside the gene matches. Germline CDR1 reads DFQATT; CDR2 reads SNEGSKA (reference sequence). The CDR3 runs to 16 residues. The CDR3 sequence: CSASRTGPGRADTQYF. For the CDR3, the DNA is TGCAGTGCTTCTCGGACAGGGCCGGGTCGGGCAGATACGCAGTATTTT.

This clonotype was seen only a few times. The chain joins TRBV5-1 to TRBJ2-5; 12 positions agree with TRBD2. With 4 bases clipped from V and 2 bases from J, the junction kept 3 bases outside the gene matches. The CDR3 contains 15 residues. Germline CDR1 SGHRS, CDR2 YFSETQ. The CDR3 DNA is TGCGCCAGCAGCCGCACTAGCGGGGGGCAAGAGACCCAGTACTTC. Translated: CASSRTSGGQETQYF.

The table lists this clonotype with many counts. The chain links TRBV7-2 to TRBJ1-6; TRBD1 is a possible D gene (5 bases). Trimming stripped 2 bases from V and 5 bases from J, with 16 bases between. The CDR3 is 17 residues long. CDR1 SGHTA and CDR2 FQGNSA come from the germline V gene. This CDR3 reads CASSLQGSRFDNSPLHF. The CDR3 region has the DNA TGTGCCAGCAGCTTACAGGGTTCCCGCTTCGATAATTCACCCCTCCACTTT.

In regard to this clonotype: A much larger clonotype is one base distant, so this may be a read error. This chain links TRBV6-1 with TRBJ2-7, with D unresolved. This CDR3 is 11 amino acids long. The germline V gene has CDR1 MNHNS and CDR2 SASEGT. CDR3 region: CAGSEVYEQYF. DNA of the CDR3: TGTGCCGGCAGTGAAGTCTACGAGCAGTACTTC.

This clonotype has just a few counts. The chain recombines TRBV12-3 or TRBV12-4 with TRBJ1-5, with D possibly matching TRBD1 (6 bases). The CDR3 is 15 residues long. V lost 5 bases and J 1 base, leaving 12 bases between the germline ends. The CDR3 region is CASSLYRDSNQPQHF. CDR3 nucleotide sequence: TGTGCCAGCAGTCTTTACAGGGACAGCAATCAGCCCCAGCATTTT.

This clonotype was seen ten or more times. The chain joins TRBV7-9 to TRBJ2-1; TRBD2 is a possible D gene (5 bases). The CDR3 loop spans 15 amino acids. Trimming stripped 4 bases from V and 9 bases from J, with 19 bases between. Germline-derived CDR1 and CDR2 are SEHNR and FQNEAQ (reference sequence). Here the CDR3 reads CASSSPFSDRGEQFF. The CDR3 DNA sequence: TGTGCCAGCAGCTCCCCATTCAGTGATCGGGGTGAGCAGTTCTTC.

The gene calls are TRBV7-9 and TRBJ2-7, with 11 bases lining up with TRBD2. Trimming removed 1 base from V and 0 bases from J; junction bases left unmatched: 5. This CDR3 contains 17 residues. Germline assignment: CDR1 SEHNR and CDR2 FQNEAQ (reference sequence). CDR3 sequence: CASSLGTSGYPSYEQYF. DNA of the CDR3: TGTGCCAGCAGCTTAGGGACTAGCGGGTACCCCTCCTACGAGCAGTACTTC.

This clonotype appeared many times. The CDR3 loop reads CASSFSGRAPRKLPPGDTQYF. The CDR3 bases are TGTGCCAGCAGTTTTAGCGGGAGGGCCCCAAGGAAATTGCCGCCGGGGGATACGCAGTATTTT. This sequence joins TRBV28 and TRBJ2-3, with 11 bases matching TRBD2. V was clipped by 3 bases and J by 6 bases; unmatched bases: 23. Germline V lookup: CDR1 MDHEN, CDR2 SYDVKM. CDR3 length equals 21 residues.

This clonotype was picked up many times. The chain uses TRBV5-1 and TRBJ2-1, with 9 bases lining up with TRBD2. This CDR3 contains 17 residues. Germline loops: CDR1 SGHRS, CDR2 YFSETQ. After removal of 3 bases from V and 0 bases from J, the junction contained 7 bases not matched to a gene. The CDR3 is CASSSVGLADSYNEQFF. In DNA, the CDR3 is TGCGCCAGCAGCTCGGTGGGACTAGCCGACTCCTACAATGAGCAGTTCTTC.

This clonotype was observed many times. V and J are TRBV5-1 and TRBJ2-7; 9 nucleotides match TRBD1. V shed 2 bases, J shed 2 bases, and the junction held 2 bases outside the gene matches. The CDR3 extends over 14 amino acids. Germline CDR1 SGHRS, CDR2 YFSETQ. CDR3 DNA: TGCGCCAGCAGCTTCGGGACAGGGACCTACGAGCAGTACTTC. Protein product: CASSFGTGTYEQYF. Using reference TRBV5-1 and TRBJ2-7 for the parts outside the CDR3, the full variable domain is KAGVTQTPRYLIKTRGQQVTLSCSPISGHRSVSWYQQTPGQGLQFLFEYFSETQRNKGNFPGRFSGRQFSNSRSEMNVSTLELGDSALYLCASSFGTGTYEQYFGPGTRLTVT.

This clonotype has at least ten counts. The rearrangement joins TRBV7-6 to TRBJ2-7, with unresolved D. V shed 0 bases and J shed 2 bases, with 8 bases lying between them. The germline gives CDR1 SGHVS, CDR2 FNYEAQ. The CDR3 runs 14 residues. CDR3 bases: TGTGCCAGCAGCTTAGCCGTAGGCACCTACGAGCAGTACTTC. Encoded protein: CASSLAVGTYEQYF. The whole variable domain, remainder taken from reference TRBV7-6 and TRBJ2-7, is GAGVSQSPRYKVTKRGQDVALRCDPISGHVSLYWYRQALGQGPEFLTYFNYEAQQDKSGLPNDRFSAERPEGSISTLTIQRTEQRDSAMYRCASSLAVGTYEQYFGPGTRLTVT.